A selection of T cell receptor beta chains follows, all from one sample in a study of blood T cell repertoires in COVID-19. TCRdb keeps only in-frame clones here, not all; method: immunoSEQ multiplex PCR. Here the sample spans 14,000 or so clones, approximately 83% being singletons. The sample comprised peripheral blood. The receptors come from a human donor in a cohort sampled during active COVID-19. CDR3s include the opening cysteine and the closing phenylalanine or tryptophan. D genes are given only for firm matches. Clone size is stated in some rows and not others, as once, few, many or a class when expanded.

clone size	V gene	J gene	D gene	CDR3 DNA	CDR3 protein
NA	TRBV20-1	TRBJ1-5	NA	TGCAGTGCTAGTGCAGGCGTCAATCAGCCCCAGCATTTT	CSASAGVNQPQHF
few	TRBV21-1	TRBJ2-3	NA	TGTGCCAGCAGCAAAGTAACCCCCAACGGAGGGGGCAGACGCACAGATACGCAGTATTTT	CASSKVTPNGGGRRTDTQYF
NA	TRBV27	TRBJ2-7	NA	TGTGCCAGCAGTTTGGGGCGTTACTCCTACGAGCAGTACTTC	CASSLGRYSYEQYF
NA	TRBV29-1	TRBJ2-1	TRBD2	TGCAGCGTCCCGACTCGCGGGGGGGCCAATGAGCAGTTCTTC	CSVPTRGGANEQFF
few	TRBV7-2	TRBJ2-2	TRBD2	TGTGCCAGCAGCTCTCTAGCGGGAGCAGGCACCGGGGAGCTGTTTTTT	CASSSLAGAGTGELFF
NA	TRBV9	TRBJ2-1	TRBD2	TGTGCCAGCAGCGTAGATCCAGCGGGAGGGATCAATGAGCAGTTCTTC	CASSVDPAGGINEQFF
once	TRBV6-6	TRBJ1-2	TRBD1	TGTGCCAGCAGTTATAGACAGGGAAACGGCTACACCTTC	CASSYRQGNGYTF
NA	TRBV28	TRBJ2-1	TRBD1	TGTGCCAGCTGGACAGGAAGGGGGAATGAGCAGTTCTTC	CASWTGRGNEQFF
NA	TRBV7-8	TRBJ2-1	TRBD2	TGTGCCAGCAGCCAACTATGGAGCGGGAGGGCCTCCTACAATGAGCAGTTCTTC	CASSQLWSGRASYNEQFF
NA	TRBV5-4	TRBJ2-1	TRBD2	TGTGCCAGCAGCTTAGGGACTAGCGGGAACTACAATGAGCAGTTCTTC	CASSLGTSGNYNEQFF
NA	TRBV27	TRBJ2-1	TRBD2	TGTGCCAGCAGTTTATCGACTAGCGGGTACAATGAGCAGTTCTTC	CASSLSTSGYNEQFF
once	TRBV30	TRBJ1-2	NA	TGTGCCTGGAGTGCCGGGAACAGAGCCGTTGGCTACACCTTC	CAWSAGNRAVGYTF
NA	TRBV9	TRBJ1-2	TRBD1	TGTGCCAGCAGCCCGTCGACAGGGGAAGGCTATGGCTACACCTTC	CASSPSTGEGYGYTF
NA	TRBV4-1	TRBJ1-3	TRBD1	TGCGCCAGCAGCCAAGGGGGACAGGGCTCTGGAAACACCATATATTTT	CASSQGGQGSGNTIYF
NA	TRBV30	TRBJ1-1	TRBD1	TGTGCCTGGAGTAAAGGACAGGGGATTGGAACTGAAGCTTTCTTT	CAWSKGQGIGTEAFF
once	TRBV11-2	TRBJ2-1	TRBD2	TGTGCCAGCAGCTTAGCGGGAGGGGATGAGCAGTTCTTC	CASSLAGGDEQFF
NA	TRBV6-5	TRBJ1-2	NA	TGTGCCAGCAGAACACAGGGTGCCTATGGCTACACCTTC	CASRTQGAYGYTF
few	TRBV27	TRBJ1-2	TRBD1	TGTGCCAGCAGTTTAGTCCCAGGGGGGACCTATGGCTACACCTTC	CASSLVPGGTYGYTF
NA	TRBV6-5	TRBJ1-6	NA	TGTGCCAGCAGTTACACTCGCACAGGGAATAATTCACCCCTCCACTTT	CASSYTRTGNNSPLHF
NA	TRBV7-2	TRBJ1-1	NA	TGTGCCAGCAGCTTATCGAGGAACACTGAAGCTTTCTTT	CASSLSRNTEAFF
NA	TRBV27	TRBJ2-3	NA	TGTGCCAGCAGTCGTCGGGATTTCACAGATACGCAGTATTTT	CASSRRDFTDTQYF
NA	TRBV28	TRBJ1-5	NA	TGTGCCAGCAGTTTGGGCAGTAACAATCAGCCCCAGCATTTT	CASSLGSNNQPQHF
once	TRBV7-2	TRBJ2-5	TRBD2	TGTGCCAGCAGCTTAGAGGAGCGGGGGGGCCGAGAGACCCAGTACTTC	CASSLEERGGRETQYF
NA	TRBV27	TRBJ1-4	NA	TGTGCCAGTGGGTTCGGGGGGACAACTAATGAAAAACTGTTTTTT	CASGFGGTTNEKLFF
NA	TRBV7-9	TRBJ2-3	TRBD1	TGTGCCAGCAGCTCCCGGGACAGGACCTTAGATACGCAGTATTTT	CASSSRDRTLDTQYF
NA	TRBV29-1	TRBJ2-2	TRBD1	TGCAGCGCCACTGGACAGGGTTTTTTGAGCGGGGAGCTGTTTTTT	CSATGQGFLSGELFF
NA	TRBV11-2	TRBJ2-1	NA	TGTGCCAGCAGCTTTGACCTCAGGGCGTCGGAATTCTTC	CASSFDLRASEFF
NA	TRBV7-9	TRBJ2-3	NA	TGTGCCAGCAGCCGAGGCTCGGGAGATACGCAGTATTTT	CASSRGSGDTQYF
once	TRBV2	TRBJ2-1	TRBD2	TGTGCCAGCAGTGGTCTAGCGGGATACAATGAGCAGTTCTTC	CASSGLAGYNEQFF
NA	TRBV19	TRBJ2-2	NA	TGTGCCAGTACCCCGAATCCCGGACAACCCGGGGAGCTGTTTTTT	CASTPNPGQPGELFF
NA	TRBV4-1	TRBJ2-5	TRBD2	TGCGCCAGCAGCCATGCACTAGCGGGAGGATCGGAGACCCAGTACTTC	CASSHALAGGSETQYF
NA	TRBV27	TRBJ2-7	NA	TGTGCCAGCTTTGGGGCAGGCTCCTACGAGCAGTACTTC	CASFGAGSYEQYF
NA	TRBV21-1	TRBJ2-7	NA	TGTGCCAGCAGCAACCCTAGTCAGAGGTACTCCTACGAGCAGTACTTC	CASSNPSQRYSYEQYF
NA	TRBV5-1	TRBJ1-6	NA	TGCGCCAGCAGCCCTCGGGGCTCCTATAATTCACCCCTCCACTTT	CASSPRGSYNSPLHF
NA	TRBV12-3/TRBV12-4	TRBJ2-7	TRBD2	TGTGCCAGCGCCCGGGACTATGCGTTGGAGTACTTC	CASARDYALEYF
NA	TRBV6-2/TRBV6-3	TRBJ2-5	TRBD2	TGTGCCAGCAGTTACTCGGGACTAGCTTCTCAAGAGACCCAGTACTTC	CASSYSGLASQETQYF
NA	TRBV5-1	TRBJ1-2	TRBD1	TGCGCCAGCAGCTTTAGAAGTCCACGACAGGGGAATAATGGCTACACCTTC	CASSFRSPRQGNNGYTF